This T cell receptor beta chain came from a study of T cell repertoires in aging, cancer and after chemotherapy. Turning to this clonotype: The antigen is not known.

The template was genomic DNA from peripheral blood, not RNA. CDR1 MNHNY and CDR2 SVGAGI come from the germline V gene (reference sequence). There are 11 residues in the CDR3. Trimming pared 0 bases from V and 6 bases from J, leaving 0 bases between. General study results and limits: Median generation probability rose over the chemotherapy interval in each cancer cohort, suggesting rebound thymic output. Immunological memory after chemotherapy cannot be judged from the repertoire data. Untreated cancer patients had significantly lower blood TCR diversity than age-matched healthy donors.

Rearranged V-D-J TRB sequences were amplified with a mixed TRB-A/B primer pool. TCRdb analysed the multiplex PCR reads with MiXCR anew, one entry per CDR3 protein. The sample lists 9,000 to 10,000 distinct CDR3 sequences, approximately 24% occurring once. Sequenced sample: blood. This chain links TRBV6-6 with TRBJ2-1; D uncertain. This receptor was obtained from a human donor in good health. The CDR3 DNA sequence: TGTGCCAGCAGTTACTCCAATGAGCAGTTCTTC. This encodes CASSYSNEQFF.